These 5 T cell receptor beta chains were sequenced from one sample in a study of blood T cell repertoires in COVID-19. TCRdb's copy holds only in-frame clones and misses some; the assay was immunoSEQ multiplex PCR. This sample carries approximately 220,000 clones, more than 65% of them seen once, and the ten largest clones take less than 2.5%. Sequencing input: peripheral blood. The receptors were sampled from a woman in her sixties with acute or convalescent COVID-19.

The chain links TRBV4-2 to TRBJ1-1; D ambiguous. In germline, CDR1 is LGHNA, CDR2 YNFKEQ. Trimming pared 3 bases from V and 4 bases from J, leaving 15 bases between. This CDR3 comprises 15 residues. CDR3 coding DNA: TGTGCCAGCAGCCAGCCAACGGGGTCGGGCACTGAAGCTTTCTTT. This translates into CASSQPTGSGTEAFF.

DNA of the CDR3: TGTGCCTGGAGTGTTGGGACAGGGGGCTACGAGCAGTACTTC. Amino acids: CAWSVGTGGYEQYF. The chain uses TRBV30 and TRBJ2-7; 11 bases line up with TRBD1. The junction had 1 base not matched to a gene; V was cut back by 0 bases and J by 3 bases. The CDR3 covers 14 residues. Germline V gene sequence: CDR1 GTSNPN, CDR2 SVGIG (reference sequence).

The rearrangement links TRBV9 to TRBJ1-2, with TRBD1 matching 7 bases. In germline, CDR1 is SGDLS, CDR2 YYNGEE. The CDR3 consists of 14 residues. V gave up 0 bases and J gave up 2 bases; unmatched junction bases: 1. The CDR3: CASSVGGGNYGYTF. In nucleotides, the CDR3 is TGTGCCAGCAGCGTAGGAGGGGGCAACTATGGCTACACCTTC.

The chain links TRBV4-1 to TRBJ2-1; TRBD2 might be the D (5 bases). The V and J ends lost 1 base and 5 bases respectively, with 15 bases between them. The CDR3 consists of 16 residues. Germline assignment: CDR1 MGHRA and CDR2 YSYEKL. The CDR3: CASSQVFPSSDNEQFF. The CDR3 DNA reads TGCGCCAGCAGCCAAGTTTTCCCTAGCTCAGACAATGAGCAGTTCTTC.

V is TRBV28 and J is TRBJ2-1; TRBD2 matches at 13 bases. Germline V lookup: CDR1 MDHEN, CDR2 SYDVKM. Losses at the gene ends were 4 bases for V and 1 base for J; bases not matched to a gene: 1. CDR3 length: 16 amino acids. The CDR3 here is CASSWTSGGSYNEQFF. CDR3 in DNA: TGTGCCAGCAGTTGGACTAGCGGGGGTTCCTACAATGAGCAGTTCTTC.